This entry concerns a single T cell receptor (beta chain). The antigen remains unidentified. The source of the sample is a study of cytomegalovirus exposure and HLA in healthy donors. General observations from the study: TCR beta V- and J-gene trimming, according to a later analysis, was linked to a missense DCLRE1C variant.

This CDR3 contains 15 residues. J was trimmed by 6 bases and V by 4 bases; bases with no gene match: 8. Germline assignment: CDR1 LGHNA and CDR2 YSLEER. The PCR had 60 Vbeta and 13 Jbeta primers. Assay: immunoSEQ multiplex PCR; the TCRdb copy retains only in-frame clones and omits some. The table has roughly 120,000 clones, 60% to 75% seen once; the top ten hold less than 3%. Material: PBMCs. The chain combines TRBV4-3 with TRBJ1-5; 8 nucleotides align to TRBD1. This TCR derives from a woman in her thirties or forties in good health and CMV-seropositive. CDR3 nucleotide sequence: TGCGCCAGCAGCCTGGGGTCAGGGGGCAGTCAGCCCCAGCATTTT. Its protein is CASSLGSGGSQPQHF.